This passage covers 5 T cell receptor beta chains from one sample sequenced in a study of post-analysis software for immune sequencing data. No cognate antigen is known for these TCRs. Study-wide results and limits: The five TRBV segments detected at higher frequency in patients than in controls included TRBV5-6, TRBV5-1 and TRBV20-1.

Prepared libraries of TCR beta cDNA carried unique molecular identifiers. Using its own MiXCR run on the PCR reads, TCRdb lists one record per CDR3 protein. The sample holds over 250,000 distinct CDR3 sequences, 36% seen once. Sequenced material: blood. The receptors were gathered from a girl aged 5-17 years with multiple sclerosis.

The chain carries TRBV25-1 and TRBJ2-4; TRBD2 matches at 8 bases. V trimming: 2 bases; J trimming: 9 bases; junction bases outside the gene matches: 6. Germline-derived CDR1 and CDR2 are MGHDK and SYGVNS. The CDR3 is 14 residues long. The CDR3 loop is CASSEPGGSGIQYF. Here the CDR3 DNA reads TGTGCCAGCAGTGAACCGGGGGGGTCGGGCATTCAGTACTTC.

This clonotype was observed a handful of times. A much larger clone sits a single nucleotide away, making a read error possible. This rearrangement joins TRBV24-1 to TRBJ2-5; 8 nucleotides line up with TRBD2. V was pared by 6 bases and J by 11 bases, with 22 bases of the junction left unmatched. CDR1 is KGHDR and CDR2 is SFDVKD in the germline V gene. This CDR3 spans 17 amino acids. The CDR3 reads CATSSTSGGGSYNEQYF. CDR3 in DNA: TGTGCCACCAGTAGTACTAGCGGAGGGGGGTCCTACAATGAGCAGTACTTC.

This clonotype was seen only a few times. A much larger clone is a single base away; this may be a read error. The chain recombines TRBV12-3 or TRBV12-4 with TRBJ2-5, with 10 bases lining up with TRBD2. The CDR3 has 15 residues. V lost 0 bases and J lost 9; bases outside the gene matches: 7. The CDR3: CASSLASSGGEAQYF. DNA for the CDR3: TGTGCCAGCAGTTTAGCCTCTAGCGGGGGTGAGGCCCAGTACTTC.

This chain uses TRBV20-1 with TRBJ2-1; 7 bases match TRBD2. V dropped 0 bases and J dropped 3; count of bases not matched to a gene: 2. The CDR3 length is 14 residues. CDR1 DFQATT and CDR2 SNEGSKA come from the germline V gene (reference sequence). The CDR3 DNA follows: TGCAGTGCTAGAGAGCGGGAGAGCTACAATGAGCAGTTCTTC. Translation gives CSARERESYNEQFF.

The CDR3 here is CASSRRLEAKNIQYF. The DNA of the CDR3 is TGTGCCAGCAGCAGGAGGTTAGAAGCCAAAAACATTCAGTACTTC. The chain links TRBV21-1 to TRBJ2-4; the table's D call of TRBD2 was not tested on the DNA. TRBV21-1 is marked as a pseudogene. CDR3 size: 15 residues.